Sequencing of this T cell receptor beta chain was carried out in a study of T cell responses to AZD1222 COVID-19 vaccine (TCRdb year 2021). Study-wide context: AZD1222 recipients whose second dose came at about 4 weeks and those whose second dose came at about 12 weeks were combined into one group, since spike-specific TCR depth and breadth did not differ between the two schedules. A total of just over 230 trial participants underwent TCR sequencing, of whom around 210 had received two doses of AZD1222 and some 26 had received two doses of the MenACWY control vaccine. Trial participants were enrolled by age into subgroups of 18-55, 56-69 and 70-plus years, and roughly 150, 30 and 60 TCR-sequenced participants, respectively, were included in these subgroups.

Reading the label with the study, this specimen's time point is: baseline before first vaccination. The vaccinee samples were drawn from two UK trials, COV001 and COV002, one of which was a single-blind randomized controlled phase 2/3 trial testing AZD1222 (ChAdOx1 nCoV-19) in healthy adults. Trial participant PBMC samples were collected at day 0 and day 28 after the second dose for TCRbeta chain sequencing. The CDR3 regions of human TCRbeta chains were analyzed by immunosequencing. As for how the authors treated the data: TCRs in the repertoires were matched against a reference library of SARS-CoV-2-specific TCRs that had been generated with the MIRA antigen-specificity platform. Breadth meant the fraction of unique TCRs that were SARS-CoV-2-associated, whereas depth meant the fraction of total T cells that were SARS-CoV-2-associated. Each spike-specific TCR was assigned to its reactive spike region and to a CD4 or CD8 class using the MIRA data. Log10-transformed breadth and depth values were compared by one-way ANOVA with Sidak's multiple comparisons tests. In TCRdb, the immuneACCESS table is reduced to in-frame sequences with V and J assigned. These tables do not hold every clone; where another copy was compared, an unresolved V gene accounts for under half, and the others remain unexplained. V and J calls and clone size are given by that table; D and trimming were obtained from the DNA. A total of just over 65,000 clones appear in this sample, less than 90% of them only once. The top ten constitute 15% to 20% of the sample.

The germline V gene encodes CDR1 MGHRA and CDR2 YSYEKL. Inclusive of the bounding cysteine and phenylalanine, the CDR3 is 15 residues long. The DNA shown is the 45-base CDR3, in frame from base 1. V lost 8 bases and J lost 2 bases; the stretch between them is 15 bases long. For this clone: Its antigen remains undetermined. No much larger clone exists at a distance of one base, and base qualities are not known.

General study outcomes and caveats: After two AZD1222 doses, spike-specific TCR breadth and depth were significantly higher than at day 0 and than in MenACWY recipients. Participants were mostly white British and included more females than males, and it was suggested by the authors that clonal diversity may have been underestimated. Only five to seven AZD1222 recipients were SARS-CoV-2 seropositive at baseline, limiting conclusions about previously exposed vaccinees. Because no samples from the day 14 peak response were available, repertoires could be characterized only after the peak T cell response. In the small 56-69-year group, the increase in depth fell short of significance, most likely because of low power. CD4 TCRs associated with the vaccine covered the entire spike protein, and the dominant responses were in regions 160-218 and 743-854. Reportedly, almost half of the unique spike-specific TCRs recognized epitopes lying outside the regions that are mutated in the B.1.351 and B.1.1.7 variants.

This clonotype originated in an adult in good health. In this chain, TRBV4-1 is recombined with TRBJ1-4; the D gene is unclear. Sequences were derived from peripheral blood, sampled on day 0 of AZD1222 vaccination. The DNA reads as follows: TGCGCCAGCCAATCGGATCGGGCCACTAATGAAAAACTGTTTTTT. It specifies CASQSDRATNEKLFF.